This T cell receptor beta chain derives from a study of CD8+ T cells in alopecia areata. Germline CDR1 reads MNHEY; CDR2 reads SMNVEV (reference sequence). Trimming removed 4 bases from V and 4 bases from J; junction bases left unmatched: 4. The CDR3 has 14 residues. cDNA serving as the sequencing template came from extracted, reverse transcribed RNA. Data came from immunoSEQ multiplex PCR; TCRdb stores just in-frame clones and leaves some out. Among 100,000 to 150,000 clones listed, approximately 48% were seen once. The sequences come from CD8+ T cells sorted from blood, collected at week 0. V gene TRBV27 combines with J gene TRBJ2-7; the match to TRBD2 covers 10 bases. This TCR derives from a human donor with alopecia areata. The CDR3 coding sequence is TGTGCCAGCAGTTGGTCTAGCGGGGGTTACGAGCAGTACTTC. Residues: CASSWSSGGYEQYF.